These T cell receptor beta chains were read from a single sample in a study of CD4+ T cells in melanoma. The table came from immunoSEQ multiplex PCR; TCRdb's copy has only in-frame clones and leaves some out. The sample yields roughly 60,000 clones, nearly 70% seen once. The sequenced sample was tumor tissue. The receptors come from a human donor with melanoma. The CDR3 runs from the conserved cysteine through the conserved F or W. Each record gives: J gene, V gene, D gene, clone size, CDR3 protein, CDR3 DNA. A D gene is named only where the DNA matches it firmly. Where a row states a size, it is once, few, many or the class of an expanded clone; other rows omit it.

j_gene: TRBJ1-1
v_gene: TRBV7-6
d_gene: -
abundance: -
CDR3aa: CASSLWQNTEAFF
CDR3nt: TGTGCCAGCAGCTTGTGGCAGAACACTGAAGCTTTCTTT

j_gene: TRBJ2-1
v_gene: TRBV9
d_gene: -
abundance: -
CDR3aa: CASSVPPIETEQFF
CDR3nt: TGTGCCAGCAGCGTACCCCCAATAGAGACTGAGCAGTTCTTC

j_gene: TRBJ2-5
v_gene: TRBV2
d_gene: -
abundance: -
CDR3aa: CASTEGRGARETQYF
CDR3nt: TGTGCCAGCACCGAAGGGAGGGGGGCTCGGGAGACCCAGTACTTC

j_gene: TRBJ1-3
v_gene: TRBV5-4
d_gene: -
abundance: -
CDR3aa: CASSRVETGSGNTIYF
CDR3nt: TGTGCCAGCAGCAGAGTCGAGACAGGCTCTGGAAACACCATATATTTT

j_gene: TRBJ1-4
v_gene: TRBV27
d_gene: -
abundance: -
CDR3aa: CASSPHPQGTEKLFF
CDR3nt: TGTGCCAGCAGTCCACATCCACAGGGTACTGAAAAACTGTTTTTT

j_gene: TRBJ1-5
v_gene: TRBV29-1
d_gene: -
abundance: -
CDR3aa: CSVEEGGGEPQHF
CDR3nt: TGCAGCGTTGAAGAAGGGGGAGGGGAGCCCCAGCATTTT

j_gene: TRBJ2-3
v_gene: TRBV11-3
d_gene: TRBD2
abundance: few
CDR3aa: CASSSGERGTDTQYF
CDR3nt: TGTGCCAGCAGCTCCGGGGAGCGGGGGACAGATACGCAGTATTTT

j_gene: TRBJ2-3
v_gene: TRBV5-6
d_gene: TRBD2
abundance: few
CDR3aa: CASRRGADTQYF
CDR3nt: TGTGCCAGCCGCCGGGGGGCAGATACGCAGTATTTT

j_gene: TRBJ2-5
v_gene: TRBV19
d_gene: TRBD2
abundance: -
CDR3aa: CASSRLAGGPETQYF
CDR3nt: TGTGCCAGTAGCCGACTCGCGGGGGGGCCAGAGACCCAGTACTTC

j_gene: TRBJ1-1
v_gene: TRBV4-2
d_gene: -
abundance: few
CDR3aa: CASSWKGVAEAFF
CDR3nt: TGTGCCAGCAGCTGGAAAGGGGTCGCTGAAGCTTTCTTT

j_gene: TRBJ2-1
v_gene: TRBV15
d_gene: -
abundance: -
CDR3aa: CATSGLSARLKNEQFF
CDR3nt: TGTGCCACCAGCGGACTCTCGGCCCGCCTGAAGAATGAGCAGTTCTTC

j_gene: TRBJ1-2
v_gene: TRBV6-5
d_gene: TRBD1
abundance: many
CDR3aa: CASSYSTGLGGYTF
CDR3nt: TGTGCCAGCAGTTACTCGACAGGGCTCGGTGGCTACACCTTC

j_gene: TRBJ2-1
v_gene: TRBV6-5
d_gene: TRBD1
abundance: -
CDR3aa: CASSPGGAGIDEQFF
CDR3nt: TGTGCCAGCAGTCCAGGGGGCGCAGGGATCGATGAGCAGTTCTTC

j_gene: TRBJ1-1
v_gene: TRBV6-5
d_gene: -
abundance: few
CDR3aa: CASSQQGNTEAFF
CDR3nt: TGTGCCAGCAGCCAACAGGGGAACACTGAAGCTTTCTTT

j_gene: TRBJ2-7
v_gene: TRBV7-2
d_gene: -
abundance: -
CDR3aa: CASSPYLGHLVPRDEQYF
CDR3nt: TGTGCCAGCAGCCCGTATCTGGGACATTTGGTCCCGAGAGACGAGCAGTACTTC

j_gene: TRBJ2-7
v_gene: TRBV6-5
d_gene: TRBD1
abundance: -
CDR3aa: CASTPAGGSYEQYF
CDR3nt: TGTGCCAGCACTCCGGCAGGGGGCTCCTACGAGCAGTACTTC

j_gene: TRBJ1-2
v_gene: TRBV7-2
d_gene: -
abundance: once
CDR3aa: CASSSPGVLNYGYTF
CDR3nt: TGTGCCAGCAGCTCGCCAGGGGTCTTGAACTATGGCTACACCTTC

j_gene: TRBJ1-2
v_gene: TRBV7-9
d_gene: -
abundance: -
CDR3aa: CASRPANYGYTF
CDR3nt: TGTGCCTCTCGGCCCGCTAACTATGGCTACACCTTC

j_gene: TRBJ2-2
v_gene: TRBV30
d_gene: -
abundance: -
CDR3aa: CAWSREGGWSTGELFF
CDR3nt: TGTGCCTGGAGTAGGGAAGGGGGATGGTCCACCGGGGAGCTGTTTTTT

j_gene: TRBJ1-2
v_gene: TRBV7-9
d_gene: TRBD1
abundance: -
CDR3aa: CASSLGTAGYTF
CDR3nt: TGTGCCAGCAGCTTGGGGACAGCTGGCTACACCTTC

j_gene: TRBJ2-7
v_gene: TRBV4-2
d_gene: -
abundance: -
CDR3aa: CASSQDIGTHAYF
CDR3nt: TGTGCCAGCAGCCAAGATATCGGGACCCACGCGTACTTC

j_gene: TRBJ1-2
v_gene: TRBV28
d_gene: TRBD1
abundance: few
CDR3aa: CASSSQGYYGYTF
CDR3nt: TGTGCCAGCAGTTCACAGGGGTACTATGGCTACACCTTC

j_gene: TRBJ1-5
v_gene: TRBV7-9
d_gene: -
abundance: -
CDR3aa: CASSLGGDRQPQHF
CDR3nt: TGTGCCAGCAGCTTAGGCGGGGACCGGCAGCCCCAGCATTTT

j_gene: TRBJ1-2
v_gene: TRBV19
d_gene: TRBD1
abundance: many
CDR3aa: CASSTDRGLEGYTF
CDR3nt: TGTGCCAGTAGTACGGACAGGGGCCTCGAGGGCTACACCTTC

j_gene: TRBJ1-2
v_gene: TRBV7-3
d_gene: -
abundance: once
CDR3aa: CASSRMLGGGYTF
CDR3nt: TGTGCCAGCAGCCGCATGCTGGGGGGTGGCTACACCTTC

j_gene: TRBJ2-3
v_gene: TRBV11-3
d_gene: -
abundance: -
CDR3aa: CASSFGGVTDTQYF
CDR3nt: TGTGCCAGCAGCTTTGGCGGGGTTACAGATACGCAGTATTTT